This T cell receptor (beta chain) was sequenced during a study of OX40 agonist ivuxolimab in advanced cancers. At the level of the study: It was ivuxolimab, an agonistic anti-OX40 (CD134) antibody, that patients were treated with. Overall study findings and caveats: On average, CD8+ T cells had more expanded clones than CD4+. In the 0.1 to 3.0 mg/kg range, CD4+ and CD8+ blood T cells had expanded clonally by week 6.

Regarding this clone: Its antigen is not identified. Other DNA sequences in this sample translate to the same CDR3.

The CDR3 covers 13 residues. The V gene lost 5 bases and the J gene lost 2 bases, with 8 bases spanning the gap. The germline CDR1 and CDR2 sequences are MDHEN and SYDVKM. Clones were sequenced by immunoSEQ multiplex PCR, and TCRdb holds only the in-frame ones, with some missing. The sample consists of around 53,000 clones, 75% to 90% of them appearing once. The sequence derives from an adult with an advanced solid tumor such as melanoma, head and neck, liver or kidney cancer. V usage is TRBV28 and J usage is TRBJ2-3, with D uncertain. Sequenced material: CD4+ or CD8+ T cells sorted from blood, taken in a trial of the OX40 agonist ivuxolimab. Here the CDR3 reads CASSPDSTDTQYF. DNA for the CDR3: TGTGCCAGCAGTCCCGACTCCACAGATACGCAGTATTTT.